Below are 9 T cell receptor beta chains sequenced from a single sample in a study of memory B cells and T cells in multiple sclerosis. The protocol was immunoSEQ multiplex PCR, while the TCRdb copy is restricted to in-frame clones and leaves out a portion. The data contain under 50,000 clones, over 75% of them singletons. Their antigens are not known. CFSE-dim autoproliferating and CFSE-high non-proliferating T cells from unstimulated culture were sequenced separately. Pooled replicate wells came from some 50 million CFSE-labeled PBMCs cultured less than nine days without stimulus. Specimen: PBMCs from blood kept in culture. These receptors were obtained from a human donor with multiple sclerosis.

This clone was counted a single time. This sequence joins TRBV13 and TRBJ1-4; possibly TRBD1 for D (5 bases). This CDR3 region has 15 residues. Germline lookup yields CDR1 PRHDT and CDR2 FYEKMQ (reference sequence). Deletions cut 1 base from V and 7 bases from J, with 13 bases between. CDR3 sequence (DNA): TGTGCCAGCAGCTTAGAGGGTACAGGTTTTGAAAAACTGTTTTTT. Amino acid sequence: CASSLEGTGFEKLFF.

The CDR3 DNA reads as TGTGCCAGCAGTTCCCGGGGCATCACTAATGAAAAACTGTTTTTT. This encodes CASSSRGITNEKLFF. The chain combines TRBV28 with TRBJ1-4, with a weak D call TRBD1 (5 bases). V dropped 4 bases and J dropped 2 bases, with 11 bases sitting between them. This CDR3 is 15 amino acids long. The germline gives CDR1 MDHEN, CDR2 SYDVKM.

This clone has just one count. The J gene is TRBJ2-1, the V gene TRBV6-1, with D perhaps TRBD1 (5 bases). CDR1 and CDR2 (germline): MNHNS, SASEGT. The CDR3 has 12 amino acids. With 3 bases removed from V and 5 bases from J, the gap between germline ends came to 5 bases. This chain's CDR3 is CASSDRDNEQFF. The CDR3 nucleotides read TGTGCCAGCAGTGACAGGGACAATGAGCAGTTCTTC.

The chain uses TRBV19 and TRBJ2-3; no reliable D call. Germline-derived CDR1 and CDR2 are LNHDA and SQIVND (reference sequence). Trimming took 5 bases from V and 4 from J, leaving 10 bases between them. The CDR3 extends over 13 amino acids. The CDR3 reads CASSGTWSDTQYF. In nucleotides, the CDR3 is TGTGCCAGTAGTGGTACTTGGTCAGATACGCAGTATTTT.

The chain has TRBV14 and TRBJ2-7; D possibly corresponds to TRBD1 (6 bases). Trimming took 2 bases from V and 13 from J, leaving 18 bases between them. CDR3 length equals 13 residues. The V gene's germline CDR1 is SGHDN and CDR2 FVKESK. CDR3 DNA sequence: TGTGCCAGCAGCCAAAATTTTCAGACAGGTTTTTACTTC. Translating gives CASSQNFQTGFYF.

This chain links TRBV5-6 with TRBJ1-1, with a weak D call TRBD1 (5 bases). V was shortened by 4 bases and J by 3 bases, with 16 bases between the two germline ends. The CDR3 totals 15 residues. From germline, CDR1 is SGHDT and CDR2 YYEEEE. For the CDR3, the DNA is TGTGCCAGCAGCGGATGGGACGGGAAAGACACTGAAGCTTTCTTT. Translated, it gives CASSGWDGKDTEAFF.

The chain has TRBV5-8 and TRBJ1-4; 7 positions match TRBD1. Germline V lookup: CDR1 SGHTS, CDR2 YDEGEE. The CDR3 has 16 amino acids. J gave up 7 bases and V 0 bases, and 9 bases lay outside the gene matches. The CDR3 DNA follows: TGTGCCAGCAGCTTGGAAGGGGGCGCGGTGGGTGAAAAACTGTTTTTT. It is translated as CASSLEGGAVGEKLFF.

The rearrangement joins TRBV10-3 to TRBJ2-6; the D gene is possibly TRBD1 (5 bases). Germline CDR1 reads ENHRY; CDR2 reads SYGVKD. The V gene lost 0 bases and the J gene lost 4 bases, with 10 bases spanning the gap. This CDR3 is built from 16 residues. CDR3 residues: CAISESKGLGANVLTF. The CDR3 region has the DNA TGTGCCATCAGTGAGTCGAAGGGGTTGGGGGCCAACGTCCTGACTTTC.

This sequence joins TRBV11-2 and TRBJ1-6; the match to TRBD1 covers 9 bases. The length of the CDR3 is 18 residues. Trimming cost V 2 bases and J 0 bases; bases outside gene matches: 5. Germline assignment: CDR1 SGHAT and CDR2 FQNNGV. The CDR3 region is CASSLILGQGSYNSPLHF. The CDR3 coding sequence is TGTGCCAGCAGCTTAATTTTGGGACAGGGCTCCTATAATTCACCCCTCCACTTT.